Included here is one TCR beta chain sequence, with context. The data originate from a study of neoadjuvant anti-PD-1 for oral cavity cancer. Blood cells were analyzed directly, without culture or expansion. Using immunoSEQ multiplex PCR, the repertoire was profiled, and TCRdb retains in-frame clones only, with some absent. There are tens of thousands of clones in the sample; around 83% occur only once, and approximately 3.6% lies in the top ten. The CDR3 runs to 14 residues. V lost 5 bases, J lost 2 bases, and 12 bases lay in between. Germline loops: CDR1 MDHEN, CDR2 SYDVKM. This TCR was sampled from a person between 35 and 79 years old with oral cavity squamous cell carcinoma. The sample in question was PBMCs, obtained before nivolumab (anti-PD-1) treatment. The chain combines TRBV28 with TRBJ1-2; D remains unclear. The CDR3 DNA follows: TGTGCCAGCAGTCGCCCGACGGCGAACTATGGCTACACCTTC. It specifies CASSRPTANYGYTF.